This T cell receptor (beta chain) was recovered during a study of T cells after yellow fever vaccination. Trimming stripped 5 bases from V and 6 bases from J, with 10 bases between. The germline V gene has CDR1 SGHTA and CDR2 FQGTGA. This CDR3 is 13 amino acids long. TCRdb passed the 5' RACE reads through MiXCR, listing each CDR3 protein once. The table lists about 160,000 distinct CDR3 sequences, almost 7% of them singletons. This clonotype was counted a few times. Source: CD4+ T cells sorted from PBMCs, taken 5 days after the first yellow fever vaccination. The chain is built from TRBV7-3 and TRBJ2-2; no reliable D call. The source of this sequence is a man aged 18 to 30 who received the YFV17D yellow fever vaccine. The CDR3: CASSLRWAGELFF. The DNA for the CDR3 is TGTGCCAGCAGCCTAAGATGGGCCGGGGAGCTGTTTTTT. The whole variable domain, remainder taken from reference TRBV7-3 and TRBJ2-2, is GAGVSQTPSNKVTEKGKYVELRCDPISGHTALYWYRQSLGQGPEFLIYFQGTGAADDSGLPNDRFFAVRPEGSVSTLKIQRTERGDSAVYLCASSLRWAGELFFGEGSRLTVL.